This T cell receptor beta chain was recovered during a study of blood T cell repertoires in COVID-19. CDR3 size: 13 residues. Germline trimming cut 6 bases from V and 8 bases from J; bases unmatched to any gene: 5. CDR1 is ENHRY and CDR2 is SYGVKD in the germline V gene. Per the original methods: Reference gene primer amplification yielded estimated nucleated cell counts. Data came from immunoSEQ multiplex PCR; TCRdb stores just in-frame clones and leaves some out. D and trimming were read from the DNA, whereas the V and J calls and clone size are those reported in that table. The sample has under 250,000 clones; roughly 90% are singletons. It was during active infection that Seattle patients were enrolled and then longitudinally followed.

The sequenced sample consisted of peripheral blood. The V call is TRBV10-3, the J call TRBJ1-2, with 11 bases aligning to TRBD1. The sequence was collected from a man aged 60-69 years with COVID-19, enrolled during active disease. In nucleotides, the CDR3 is TGTGCCATCAGCGGGACAGGGGGAAACGGCTACACCTTC. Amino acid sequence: CAISGTGGNGYTF.